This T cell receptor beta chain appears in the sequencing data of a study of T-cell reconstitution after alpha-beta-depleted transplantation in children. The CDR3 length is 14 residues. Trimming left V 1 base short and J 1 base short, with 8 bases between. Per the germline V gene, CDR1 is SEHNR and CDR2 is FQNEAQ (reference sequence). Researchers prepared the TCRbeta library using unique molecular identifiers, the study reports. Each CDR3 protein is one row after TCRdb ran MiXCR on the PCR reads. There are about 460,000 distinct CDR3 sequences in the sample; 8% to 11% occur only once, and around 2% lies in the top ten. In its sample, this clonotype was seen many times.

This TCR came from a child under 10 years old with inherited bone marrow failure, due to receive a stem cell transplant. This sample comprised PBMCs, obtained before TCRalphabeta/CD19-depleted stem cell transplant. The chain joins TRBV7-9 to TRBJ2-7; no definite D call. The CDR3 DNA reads TGTGCCAGCAGCTTAGTCCCGTCTTCCTACGAGCAGTACTTC. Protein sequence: CASSLVPSSYEQYF.